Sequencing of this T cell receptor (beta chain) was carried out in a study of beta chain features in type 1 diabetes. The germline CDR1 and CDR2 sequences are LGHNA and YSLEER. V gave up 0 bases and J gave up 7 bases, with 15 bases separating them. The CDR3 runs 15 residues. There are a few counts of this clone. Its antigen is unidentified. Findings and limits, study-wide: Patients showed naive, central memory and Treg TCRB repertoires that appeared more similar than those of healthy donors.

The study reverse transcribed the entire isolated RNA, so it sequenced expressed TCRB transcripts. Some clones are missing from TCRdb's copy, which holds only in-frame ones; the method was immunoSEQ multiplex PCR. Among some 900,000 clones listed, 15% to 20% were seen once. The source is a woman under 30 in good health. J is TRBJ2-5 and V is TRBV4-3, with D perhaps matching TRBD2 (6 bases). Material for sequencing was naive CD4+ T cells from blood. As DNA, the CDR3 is TGCGCCAGCAGCCAAGATCAGCAGTGGGGAGGGACCCAGTACTTC. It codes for CASSQDQQWGGTQYF.